The 6 T cell receptor beta chains given below trace back to one sample, sequenced in a study of beta chain features in type 1 diabetes. The investigators reverse transcribed all of the isolated RNA, so they sequenced expressed TCRB transcripts. Sequencing was performed with immunoSEQ multiplex PCR; in TCRdb, only in-frame clones are kept and a portion is missing. This repertoire shows about 250,000 clones, 13% to 15% found once; its top ten account for about 0.026%. Material: naive CD4+ T cells from blood. These TCRs come from a woman aged 40 to 49 in good health.

This clone was detected only a few times. J is TRBJ2-3 and V is TRBV11-2; 7 bases are a match to TRBD2. Germline V CDR1 and CDR2: SGHAT, FQNNGV. The CDR3 has 12 amino acids. V shed 4 bases, J shed 10 bases, and the junction held 5 bases outside the gene matches. The CDR3: CASSSPAGAQYF. CDR3 sequence (DNA): TGTGCCAGCAGCTCACCGGCGGGGGCGCAGTATTTT.

This clone was found a few times. Other DNA sequences of this sample code for an identical CDR3. V gene TRBV7-9 combines with J gene TRBJ1-5, with 7 bases identical to TRBD1. The CDR3 is 13 amino acids. Germline trimming cut 5 bases from V and 4 bases from J; bases unmatched to any gene: 2. Per germline, CDR1 SEHNR and CDR2 FQNEAQ (reference sequence). The DNA of the CDR3 is TGTGCCAGCAGCCCAGGGGGTAATCAGCCCCAGCATTTT. This codes for CASSPGGNQPQHF.

The chain couples TRBV2 to TRBJ1-4; the D gene is possibly TRBD1 (5 bases). V gave up 6 bases and J gave up 8 bases, with 16 bases separating them. This CDR3 has 14 residues. The germline gives CDR1 SNHLY, CDR2 FYNNEI. The CDR3 protein is CASSRQGIWEKLFF. As DNA, the CDR3 is TGTGCCAGCAGCCGCCAGGGAATCTGGGAAAAACTGTTTTTT. Combining the CDR3 with reference TRBV2 and TRBJ1-4 gives the whole variable domain EPEVTQTPSHQVTQMGQEVILRCVPISNHLYFYWYRQILGQKVEFLVSFYNNEISEKSEIFDDQFSVERPDGSNFTLKIRSTKLEDSAMYFCASSRQGIWEKLFFGSGTQLSVL.

V usage is TRBV7-9 and J usage is TRBJ2-1, with a possible D match to TRBD1 (6 bases). This CDR3 region has 16 residues. Between the trimmed V and J ends, which lost 5 bases and 1 base, there was a span of 15 bases. The germline V gene encodes CDR1 SEHNR and CDR2 FQNEAQ (reference sequence). The CDR3 DNA follows: TGTGCCAGCAGCCCGGACAGCCTTAGGTCCTACAATGAGCAGTTCTTC. Its translation is CASSPDSLRSYNEQFF.

This clone occurred many times. V gene TRBV4-3 combines with J gene TRBJ2-1; 8 nucleotides align to TRBD2. The CDR3 is made up of 14 amino acids. Germline CDR1 and CDR2: LGHNA and YSLEER. Germline trimming cut 4 bases from V and 7 bases from J; bases unmatched to any gene: 6. The CDR3 here is CASSPGVAGNEQFF. As DNA, the CDR3 is TGCGCCAGCAGCCCCGGGGTAGCGGGGAATGAGCAGTTCTTC.

This clone was seen a single time. The chain carries TRBV6-6 and TRBJ1-1; tentatively, D is TRBD1 (5 bases). The CDR3 length is 14 residues. Germline CDR1 is MNHNY and CDR2 is SVGAGI (reference sequence). V lost 6 bases, J lost 1 base, and 12 bases lay in between. This CDR3 is CASSFPGGNTEAFF. CDR3 DNA sequence: TGTGCCAGCAGCTTCCCGGGGGGGAACACTGAAGCTTTCTTT.